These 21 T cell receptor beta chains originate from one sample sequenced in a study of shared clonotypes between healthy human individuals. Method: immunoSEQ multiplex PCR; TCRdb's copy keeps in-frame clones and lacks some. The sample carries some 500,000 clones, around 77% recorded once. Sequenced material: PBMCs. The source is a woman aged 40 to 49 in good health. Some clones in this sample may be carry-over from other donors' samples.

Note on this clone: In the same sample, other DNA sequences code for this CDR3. The CDR3 region is CASSLIGNTEAFF. Here the CDR3 DNA reads TGCGCCAGCAGCTTGATTGGGAACACTGAAGCTTTCTTT. The chain links TRBV5-1 to TRBJ1-1; D call uncertain. Germline loops: CDR1 SGHRS, CDR2 YFSETQ. This CDR3 is 13 amino acids long. V dropped 1 base and J dropped 1 base, with 5 bases sitting between them.

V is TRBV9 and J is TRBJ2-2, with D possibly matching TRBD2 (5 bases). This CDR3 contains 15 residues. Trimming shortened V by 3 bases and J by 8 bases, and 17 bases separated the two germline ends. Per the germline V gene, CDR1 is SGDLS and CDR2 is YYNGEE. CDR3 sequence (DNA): TGTGCCAGCAGCGGGATGACCGGACTGGCTGGGGAGCTGTTTTTT. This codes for CASSGMTGLAGELFF.

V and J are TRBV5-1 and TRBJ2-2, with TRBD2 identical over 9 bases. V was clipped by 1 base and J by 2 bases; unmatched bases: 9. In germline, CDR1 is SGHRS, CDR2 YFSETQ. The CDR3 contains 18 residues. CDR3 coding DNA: TGCGCCAGCAGCTTGCCTCCCAGGACTAGCGAAAACACCGGGGAGCTGTTTTTT. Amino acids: CASSLPPRTSENTGELFF.

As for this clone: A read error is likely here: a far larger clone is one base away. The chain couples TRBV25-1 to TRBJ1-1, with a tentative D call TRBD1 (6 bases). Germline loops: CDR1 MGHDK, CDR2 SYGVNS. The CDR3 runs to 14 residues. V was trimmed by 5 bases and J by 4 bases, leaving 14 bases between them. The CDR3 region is CASSKPGVATEAFF. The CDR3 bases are TGTGCCAGCAGTAAACCAGGGGTTGCCACTGAAGCTTTCTTT.

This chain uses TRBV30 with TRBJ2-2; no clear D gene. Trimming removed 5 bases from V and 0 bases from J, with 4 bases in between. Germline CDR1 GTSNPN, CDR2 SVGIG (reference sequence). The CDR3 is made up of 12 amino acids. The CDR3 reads CAWGPNTGELFF. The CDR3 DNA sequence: TGTGCCTGGGGACCGAACACCGGGGAGCTGTTTTTT.

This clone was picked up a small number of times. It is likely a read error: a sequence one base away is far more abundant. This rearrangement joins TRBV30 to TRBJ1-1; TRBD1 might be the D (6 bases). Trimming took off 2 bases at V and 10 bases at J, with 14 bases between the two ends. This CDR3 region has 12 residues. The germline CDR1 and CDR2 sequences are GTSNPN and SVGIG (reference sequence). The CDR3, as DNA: TGTGCCTGGAGTAGACAGGCGAATGGAGCTTTCTTT. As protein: CAWSRQANGAFF. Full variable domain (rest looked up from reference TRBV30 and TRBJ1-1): SQTIHQWPATLVQPVGSPLSLECTVEGTSNPNLYWYRQAAGRGLQLLFYSVGIGQISSEVPQNLSASRPQDRQFILSSKKLLLSDSGFYLCAWSRQANGAFFGQGTRLTVV.

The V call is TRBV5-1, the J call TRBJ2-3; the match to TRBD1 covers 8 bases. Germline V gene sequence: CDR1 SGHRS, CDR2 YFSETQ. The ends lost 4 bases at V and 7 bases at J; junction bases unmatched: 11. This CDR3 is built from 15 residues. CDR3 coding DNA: TGCGCCAGCAGCATAGGACAGGGAGCCACGAATACGCAGTATTTT. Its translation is CASSIGQGATNTQYF.

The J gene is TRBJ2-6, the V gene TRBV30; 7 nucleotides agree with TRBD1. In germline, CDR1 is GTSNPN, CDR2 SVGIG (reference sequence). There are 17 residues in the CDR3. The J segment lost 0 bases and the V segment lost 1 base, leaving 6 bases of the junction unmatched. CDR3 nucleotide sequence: TGTGCCTGGAGTGGCCCCGGGACAGTCTCTGGGGCCAACGTCCTGACTTTC. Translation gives CAWSGPGTVSGANVLTF.

CDR3 bases: TGCGCCAGCAGATCTCTCGGGACCACGCCAGATACGCAGTATTTT. This sequence encodes CASRSLGTTPDTQYF. This chain joins TRBV5-1 and TRBJ2-3; the D call may be TRBD1 or TRBD2 (5 bases each). This CDR3 has 15 amino acids. V was pared by 5 bases and J by 4 bases, with 17 bases between. Per germline, CDR1 SGHRS and CDR2 YFSETQ.

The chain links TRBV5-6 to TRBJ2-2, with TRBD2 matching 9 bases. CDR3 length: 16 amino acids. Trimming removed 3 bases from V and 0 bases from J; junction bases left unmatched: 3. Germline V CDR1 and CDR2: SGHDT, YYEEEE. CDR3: CASSYTSGPNTGELFF. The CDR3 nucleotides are TGTGCCAGCAGCTATACTAGCGGGCCGAACACCGGGGAGCTGTTTTTT.

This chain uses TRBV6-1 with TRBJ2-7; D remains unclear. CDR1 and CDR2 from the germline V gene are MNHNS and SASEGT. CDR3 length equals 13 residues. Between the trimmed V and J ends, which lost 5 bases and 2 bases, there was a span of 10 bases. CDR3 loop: CASSLGHTYEQYF. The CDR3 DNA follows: TGTGCCAGCAGTCTGGGCCACACCTACGAGCAGTACTTC.

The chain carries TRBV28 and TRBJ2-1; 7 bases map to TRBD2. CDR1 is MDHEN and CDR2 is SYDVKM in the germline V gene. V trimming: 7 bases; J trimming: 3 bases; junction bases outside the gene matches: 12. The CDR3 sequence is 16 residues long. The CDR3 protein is CASTPGGAGIYNEQFF. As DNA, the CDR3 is TGTGCCAGCACCCCCGGGGGAGCGGGGATCTACAATGAGCAGTTCTTC.

Here the CDR3 reads CATTPGTGGREQYF. CDR3 nucleotides: TGTGCCACCACCCCCGGGACAGGGGGGCGCGAGCAGTACTTC. This chain uses TRBV10-3 with TRBJ2-7, with TRBD1 matching over 11 bases. Germline CDR1 is ENHRY and CDR2 is SYGVKD. The CDR3 has 14 residues. With 10 bases clipped from V and 6 bases from J, the junction kept 11 bases outside the gene matches.

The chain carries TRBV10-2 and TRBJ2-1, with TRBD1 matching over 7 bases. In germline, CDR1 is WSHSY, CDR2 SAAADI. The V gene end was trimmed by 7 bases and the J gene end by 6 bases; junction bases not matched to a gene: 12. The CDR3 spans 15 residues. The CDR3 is CASTYGTDLSNEQFF. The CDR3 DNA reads TGCGCCAGCACTTATGGGACAGATTTATCCAATGAGCAGTTCTTC.

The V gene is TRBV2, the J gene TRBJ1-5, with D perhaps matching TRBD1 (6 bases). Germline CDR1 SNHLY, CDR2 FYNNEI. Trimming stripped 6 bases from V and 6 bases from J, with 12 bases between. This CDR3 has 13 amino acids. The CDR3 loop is CASSDGQSQPQHF. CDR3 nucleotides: TGTGCCAGCAGCGACGGACAGTCTCAGCCCCAGCATTTT. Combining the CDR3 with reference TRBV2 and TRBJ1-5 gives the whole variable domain EPEVTQTPSHQVTQMGQEVILRCVPISNHLYFYWYRQILGQKVEFLVSFYNNEISEKSEIFDDQFSVERPDGSNFTLKIRSTKLEDSAMYFCASSDGQSQPQHFGDGTRLSIL.

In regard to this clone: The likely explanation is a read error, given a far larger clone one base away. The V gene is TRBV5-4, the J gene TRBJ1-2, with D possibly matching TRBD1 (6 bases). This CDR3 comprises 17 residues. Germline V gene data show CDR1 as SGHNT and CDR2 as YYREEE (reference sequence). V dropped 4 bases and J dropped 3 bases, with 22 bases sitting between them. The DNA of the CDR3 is TGTGCCAGCAGCCCAGATAAAGGCCCGTCAGGGGACTATGGCTACACCTTC. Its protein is CASSPDKGPSGDYGYTF.

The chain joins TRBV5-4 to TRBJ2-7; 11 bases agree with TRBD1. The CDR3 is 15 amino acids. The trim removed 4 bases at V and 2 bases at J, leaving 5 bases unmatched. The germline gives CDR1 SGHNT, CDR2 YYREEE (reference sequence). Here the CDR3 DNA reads TGTGCCAGCAGCATGGGACAGGGGGTAACCTACGAGCAGTACTTC. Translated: CASSMGQGVTYEQYF.

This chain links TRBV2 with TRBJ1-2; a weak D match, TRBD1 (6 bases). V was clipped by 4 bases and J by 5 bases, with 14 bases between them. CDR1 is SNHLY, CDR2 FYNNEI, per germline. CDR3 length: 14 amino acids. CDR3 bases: TGTGCCAGCAGTGGCGAGGACAGAAGATATGGCTACACCTTC. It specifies CASSGEDRRYGYTF.

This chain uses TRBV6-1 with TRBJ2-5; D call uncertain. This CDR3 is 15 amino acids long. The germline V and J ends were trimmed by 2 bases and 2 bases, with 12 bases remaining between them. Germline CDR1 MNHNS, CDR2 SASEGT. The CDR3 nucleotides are TGTGCCAGCAGTGAATCGACCCGGCCTCAAGAGACCCAGTACTTC. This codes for CASSESTRPQETQYF.

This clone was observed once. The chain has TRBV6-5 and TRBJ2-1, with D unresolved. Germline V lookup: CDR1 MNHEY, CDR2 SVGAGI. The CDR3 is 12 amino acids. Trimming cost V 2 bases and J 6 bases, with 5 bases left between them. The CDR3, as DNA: TGTGCCAGCAGTTACAAGAGCAATGAGCAGTTCTTC. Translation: CASSYKSNEQFF.

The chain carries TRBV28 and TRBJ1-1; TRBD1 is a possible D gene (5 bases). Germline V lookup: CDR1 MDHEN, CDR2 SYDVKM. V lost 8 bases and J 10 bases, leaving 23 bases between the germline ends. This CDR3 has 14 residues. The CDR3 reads CASRRRGGDPTAFF. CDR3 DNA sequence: TGTGCCAGCCGCCGGAGGGGCGGGGACCCGACAGCTTTCTTT.